A selection of T cell receptor beta chains follows, all from one sample in a study of T-cell reconstitution after alpha-beta-depleted transplantation in children. TCRdb passed the PCR reads through MiXCR, listing each CDR3 protein once. This table has under 400,000 distinct CDR3 sequences, approximately 23% appearing once. The sample was PBMCs, mostly from graft donor cells, taken 180 days after TCRalphabeta/CD19-depleted stem cell transplant. These receptors all come from a male patient younger than 18 who had a stem cell transplant for acute lymphoblastic leukemia, so the T cells may come from the graft donor. Both conserved end residues are part of each CDR3. A D gene is named only where the DNA matches it firmly. Clone size is not always given. Where it is, it says once, few, many or a class for expanded clones.

size | J | D | V | CDR3 | DNA
- | TRBJ1-2 | - | TRBV24-1 | CATSEGKTGSRGYTF | TGTGCCACCAGTGAGGGAAAGACAGGAAGCCGGGGCTACACCTTC
few | TRBJ2-6 | TRBD1 | TRBV27 | CASSFTGVWANVLTF | TGTGCCAGCAGCTTTACAGGGGTATGGGCCAACGTCCTGACTTTC
few | TRBJ2-7 | TRBD2 | TRBV7-3 | CASSPELAGAPKQYF | TGTGCCAGCAGCCCTGAGCTAGCGGGAGCGCCTAAGCAGTACTTC
few | TRBJ1-3 | TRBD1 | TRBV7-9 | CASSSRGTVSGNTIYF | TGTGCCAGCAGCTCCCGAGGGACAGTCTCTGGAAACACCATATATTTT
once | TRBJ2-2 | - | TRBV4-2 | CASSPGPSHTGELFF | TGTGCCAGCAGCCCTGGACCTAGTCACACCGGGGAGCTGTTTTTT
- | TRBJ1-6 | - | TRBV7-3 | CASSFGTNNSPLHF | TGTGCCAGCAGCTTTGGGACAAATAATTCACCCCTCCACTTT
few | TRBJ2-7 | TRBD1 | TRBV11-1 | CASSFHRGYEQYF | TGTGCCAGCAGCTTCCACAGGGGCTACGAGCAGTACTTC
- | TRBJ2-3 | - | TRBV5-1 | CASSFYRVATDTQYF | TGCGCCAGCAGCTTTTATAGGGTCGCCACAGATACGCAGTATTTT
few | TRBJ1-5 | - | TRBV6-1 | CASSEGPRSHSNQPQHF | TGTGCCAGCAGTGAGGGTCCCCGCAGCCATAGCAATCAGCCCCAGCATTTT
few | TRBJ2-3 | TRBD2 | TRBV15 | CATSSRTSGSQNARLAYF | TGTGCCACCAGCTCCCGGACTAGCGGGAGTCAGAATGCAAGATTGGCGTATTTT
- | TRBJ1-1 | - | TRBV7-8 | CASSLDWVNTEAFF | TGTGCCAGCAGCTTAGATTGGGTGAACACTGAAGCTTTCTTT
- | TRBJ2-3 | - | TRBV12-3/TRBV12-4 | CASSLAGTVTDTQYF | TGTGCCAGCAGTTTAGCCGGGACCGTCACAGATACGCAGTATTTT
few | TRBJ2-7 | - | TRBV10-3 | CAISRTISYEQYF | TGTGCCATCAGTAGGACTATCTCCTACGAGCAGTACTTC
- | TRBJ2-7 | TRBD2 | TRBV7-3 | CASSPGPAGYLSYEQYF | TGTGCCAGCAGCCCGGGACCAGCGGGATACCTCTCCTACGAGCAGTACTTC
- | TRBJ2-1 | TRBD1 | TRBV10-3 | CAISEMASIGWGQGFYNEQFF | TGTGCCATCAGTGAAATGGCCTCCATCGGATGGGGACAGGGTTTCTACAATGAGCAGTTCTTC
few | TRBJ2-5 | - | TRBV28 | CASSLGQGEETQYF | TGTGCCAGCAGTTTGGGGCAGGGTGAGGAGACCCAGTACTTC
- | TRBJ2-3 | TRBD2 | TRBV20-1 | CSVRGAGGPDTQYF | TGCAGTGTTAGAGGAGCGGGAGGGCCAGATACGCAGTATTTT
few | TRBJ1-5 | - | TRBV20-1 | CSAGRTSSLNQPQHF | TGCAGTGCTGGTAGGACGTCCTCTTTAAATCAGCCCCAGCATTTT
- | TRBJ2-4 | - | TRBV27 | CASSLNGLAKNIQYF | TGTGCCAGCAGTTTAAACGGGCTAGCCAAAAACATTCAGTACTTC
- | TRBJ2-5 | TRBD1 | TRBV5-1 | CASSFGTGQETQYF | TGCGCCAGCAGCTTTGGGACAGGACAAGAGACCCAGTACTTC
- | TRBJ2-7 | - | TRBV6-1 | CASRKQGLPLGRSYEQYF | TGTGCCAGCAGGAAACAGGGACTACCCCTCGGGAGATCCTACGAGCAGTACTTC
many | TRBJ2-1 | - | TRBV5-1 | CASSLVGPSSYNEQFF | TGCGCCAGCAGCTTGGTGGGACCGAGCTCCTACAATGAGCAGTTCTTC
- | TRBJ1-1 | - | TRBV25-1 | CASSEYQVNTEAFF | TGTGCCAGCAGTGAATATCAGGTGAACACTGAAGCTTTCTTT
few | TRBJ1-1 | - | TRBV27 | CASRHTGLTEAFF | TGTGCCAGCAGACATACAGGACTTACTGAAGCTTTCTTT
- | TRBJ2-7 | TRBD1 | TRBV27 | CASSPGQGTHEQYF | TGTGCCAGCAGTCCCGGACAGGGGACCCACGAGCAGTACTTC
- | TRBJ1-1 | - | TRBV12-3/TRBV12-4 | CASRSGRSMNTEAFF | TGTGCCAGCAGGTCTGGACGGTCAATGAACACTGAAGCTTTCTTT
few | TRBJ2-1 | TRBD2 | TRBV20-1 | CSARDPGRETYNEQFF | TGCAGTGCTAGAGATCCGGGGCGGGAGACCTACAATGAGCAGTTCTTC
few | TRBJ2-4 | TRBD1 | TRBV12-3/TRBV12-4 | CASSYWDRLLAKNIQYF | TGTGCCAGCAGTTACTGGGACAGACTTTTAGCCAAAAACATTCAGTACTTC
few | TRBJ2-1 | - | TRBV28 | CASRDYNEQFF | TGTGCCAGCAGGGATTACAATGAGCAGTTCTTC
many | TRBJ2-3 | - | TRBV11-2 | CASSPDFAGSTDTQYF | TGTGCCAGCAGCCCCGACTTCGCGGGTAGCACAGATACGCAGTATTTT
- | TRBJ2-5 | - | TRBV29-1 | CSSSVVGSQETQYF | TGCAGCTCTAGTGTCGTCGGTTCGCAAGAGACCCAGTACTTC
- | TRBJ2-7 | - | TRBV4-1 | CASSQVTRVEQYF | TGCGCCAGCAGCCAAGTAACTAGGGTCGAGCAGTACTTC
- | TRBJ2-3 | - | TRBV4-1 | CASSQVSTDTQYF | TGCGCCAGCAGCCAAGTCAGCACAGATACGCAGTATTTT
- | TRBJ1-1 | - | TRBV3-1 | CASSHLRWRQNTEAFF | TGTGCCAGCAGCCACCTCAGGTGGAGACAGAACACTGAAGCTTTCTTT
few | TRBJ2-1 | - | TRBV14 | CASSQVPYNEQFF | TGTGCCAGCAGCCAAGTTCCTTACAATGAGCAGTTCTTC
few | TRBJ2-3 | TRBD2 | TRBV7-3 | CASSLPLAGGTDTQYF | TGTGCCAGCAGCTTACCGCTAGCGGGGGGCACAGATACGCAGTATTTT
few | TRBJ2-1 | - | TRBV4-1 | CASSQIGPGEYGEQFF | TGCGCCAGCAGCCAAATAGGACCTGGGGAGTATGGTGAGCAGTTCTTC
- | TRBJ2-1 | - | TRBV12-3/TRBV12-4 | CASSTPGLSYNEQFF | TGTGCCAGCAGTACTCCGGGACTCTCCTACAATGAGCAGTTCTTC
few | TRBJ1-4 | - | TRBV12-3/TRBV12-4 | CASSLREKLFF | TGTGCCAGCAGTTTACGGGAAAAACTGTTTTTT
- | TRBJ2-7 | TRBD1 | TRBV12-3/TRBV12-4 | CASSPTGGFYEQYF | TGTGCCAGCAGCCCGACAGGGGGCTTTTACGAGCAGTACTTC
- | TRBJ2-1 | TRBD2 | TRBV9 | CASSFIGTSGSHEQFF | TGTGCCAGCAGTTTTATAGGTACTAGCGGGAGTCATGAGCAGTTCTTC
- | TRBJ2-7 | TRBD2 | TRBV7-3 | CASSPGASGRRITYEQYF | TGTGCCAGCAGCCCCGGGGCTAGCGGGAGGCGGATCACCTACGAGCAGTACTTC
many | TRBJ2-7 | TRBD1 | TRBV12-3/TRBV12-4 | CASSWDRGPTIFYEQYF | TGTGCCAGCAGTTGGGACAGGGGGCCTACAATTTTCTACGAGCAGTACTTC
- | TRBJ2-5 | - | TRBV29-1 | CSVEVGLFF | TGCAGCGTTGAAGTGGGGCTATTCTTC
- | TRBJ2-5 | TRBD1 | TRBV11-2 | CASSFPDRGRETQYF | TGTGCCAGCAGCTTCCCGGACAGGGGGCGTGAGACCCAGTACTTC